One and the same sample provided the 16 T cell receptor beta chains below, sequenced in a study of blood T cell repertoires in COVID-19. Profiling relied on immunoSEQ multiplex PCR, and the TCRdb table lists in-frame clones only, not all of them. This table holds 300,000 to 400,000 clones, 85% to 95% found once. The material sequenced was PBMCs or T cells enriched from blood (not recorded which). Receptors were obtained from a woman under 40 who had been exposed to COVID-19.

This chain connects TRBV25-1 to TRBJ1-2; a possible D gene is TRBD1 (6 bases). Trimming pared 2 bases from V and 4 bases from J, leaving 11 bases between. Germline V gives CDR1 MGHDK, CDR2 SYGVNS. The CDR3 runs 14 residues. The CDR3 region is CASSEIGGVYGYTF. The DNA for the CDR3 is TGTGCCAGCAGTGAAATAGGGGGGGTCTATGGCTACACCTTC.

This chain joins TRBV24-1 and TRBJ2-5; 7 bases are a match to TRBD1. In germline, CDR1 is KGHDR, CDR2 SFDVKD. This CDR3 is 15 amino acids long. Trimming took 3 bases from V and 4 from J; bases not matched to a gene: 7. In nucleotides, the CDR3 is TGTGCCACCAGTGATCCTACAGGGGCGGGAGAGACCCAGTACTTC. Translating it yields CATSDPTGAGETQYF.

As concerns this clone: Other DNA sequences of this sample code for an identical CDR3. The J gene is TRBJ2-7, the V gene TRBV7-6; the D is unclear. Germline CDR1 is SGHVS and CDR2 is FNYEAQ. The CDR3 is 13 residues long. Trimming took off 3 bases at V and 3 bases at J, with 9 bases between the two ends. CDR3 coding DNA: TGTGCCAGCAGCTTGGGCACTGGCTACGAGCAGTACTTC. Amino acids: CASSLGTGYEQYF.

The chain links TRBV6-2 or TRBV6-3 to TRBJ2-5, with TRBD1 matching 7 bases. The CDR3 spans 14 residues. Germline CDR1 reads MNHEY; CDR2 reads SVGEGT. Unmatched junction bases numbered 3, after V lost 2 bases and J lost 3 bases. The CDR3, as DNA: TGTGCCAGCAGTTACAGACAGGGTAAAGAGACCCAGTACTTC. Translating it yields CASSYRQGKETQYF.

This clone was seen a single time. This rearrangement joins TRBV6-2 or TRBV6-3 to TRBJ1-1; D perhaps matches TRBD1 (6 bases). The length of the CDR3 is 16 residues. Trimming took 5 bases from V and 2 from J, leaving 18 bases between them. Germline V CDR1 and CDR2: MNHEY, SVGEGT. CDR3 sequence: CASSPRLTGANTEAFF. CDR3 bases: TGTGCCAGCAGTCCACGGTTGACAGGCGCCAACACTGAAGCTTTCTTT.

The chain is built from TRBV15 and TRBJ2-5; 10 bases agree with TRBD1. The J segment lost 3 bases and the V segment lost 1 base, leaving 5 bases of the junction unmatched. The CDR3 has 16 amino acids. CDR1 and CDR2 from the germline V gene are LNHNV and YYDKDF (reference sequence). The CDR3 here is CATSRGQGAGEETQYF. DNA of the CDR3: TGTGCCACCAGCAGAGGACAGGGGGCAGGAGAAGAGACCCAGTACTTC.

The V call is TRBV19, the J call TRBJ2-2; D gene ambiguous. CDR1 is LNHDA, CDR2 SQIVND, per germline (reference sequence). The CDR3 is made up of 15 amino acids. The V end lost 3 bases, the J end lost 5 bases, and 13 bases lay between the germline ends. The CDR3 reads CASSIVRTSTGELFF. The CDR3, as DNA: TGTGCCAGTAGTATTGTCCGAACTTCGACCGGGGAGCTGTTTTTT.

V usage is TRBV6-6 and J usage is TRBJ1-3; 9 nucleotides line up with TRBD1. CDR3 length equals 16 residues. Unmatched junction bases numbered 11, after V lost 2 bases and J lost 9 bases. Germline V CDR1 and CDR2: MNHNY, SVGAGI (reference sequence). CDR3 bases: TGTGCCAGCAGTTACCCCCCTCGGGACAGGGAGTCCACCATATATTTT. It is translated as CASSYPPRDRESTIYF.

The CDR3 region is CASSIVGTGKQAFF. The CDR3 nucleotides are TGTGCCAGTAGTATAGTAGGCACAGGCAAACAAGCTTTCTTT. The chain is built from TRBV19 and TRBJ1-1; possible D gene TRBD1, 5 bases. CDR1 is LNHDA and CDR2 is SQIVND in the germline V gene (reference sequence). The CDR3 consists of 14 residues. Trimming removed 1 base from V and 9 bases from J, with 15 bases in between. Filled out from reference TRBV19 and TRBJ1-1, the complete variable domain reads DGGITQSPKYLFRKEGQNVTLSCEQNLNHDAMYWYRQDPGQGLRLIYYSQIVNDFQKGDIAEGYSVSREKKESFPLTVTSAQKNPTAFYLCASSIVGTGKQAFFGQGTRLTVV.

The chain joins TRBV7-9 to TRBJ1-1; possible D gene TRBD1, 6 bases. There are 15 residues in the CDR3. Germline CDR1 is SEHNR and CDR2 is FQNEAQ (reference sequence). V was clipped by 5 bases and J by 1 base, with 14 bases between them. CDR3 in amino acids: CASSPTGLGNTEAFF. In nucleotides, the CDR3 is TGTGCCAGCAGCCCTACAGGGTTGGGGAACACTGAAGCTTTCTTT. Looking up the rest from reference TRBV7-9 and TRBJ1-1 gives the full variable domain: DTGVSQNPRHKITKRGQNVTFRCDPISEHNRLYWYRQTLGQGPEFLTYFQNEAQLEKSRLLSDRFSAERPKGSFSTLEIQRTEQGDSAMYLCASSPTGLGNTEAFFGQGTRLTVV.

V and J are TRBV20-1 and TRBJ1-3, with D hard to call. The germline V and J ends were trimmed by 0 bases and 5 bases, with 2 bases remaining between them. Germline loops: CDR1 DFQATT, CDR2 SNEGSKA (reference sequence). This CDR3 comprises 11 residues. The CDR3 sequence is CSARDRNTIYF. The DNA of the CDR3 is TGCAGTGCTAGAGACAGAAACACCATATATTTT.

This clone was counted only a few times. The chain combines TRBV3-1 (or the pseudogene TRBV3-2) with TRBJ1-5; 8 bases agree with TRBD1. The germline V gene has CDR1 LGHDT and CDR2 YNNKEL (reference sequence). The length of the CDR3 is 16 residues. The J segment lost 2 bases and the V segment lost 3 bases, leaving 6 bases of the junction unmatched. This CDR3 reads CASSQFRGLGNQPQHF. In DNA, the CDR3 is TGTGCCAGCAGCCAGTTCAGGGGGCTCGGCAATCAGCCCCAGCATTTT.

The sample holds one count of this clone. This rearrangement joins TRBV28 to TRBJ1-6, with D unresolved. Germline CDR1 and CDR2: MDHEN and SYDVKM. This CDR3 contains 17 residues. Trimming shortened V by 3 bases and J by 8 bases, and 20 bases separated the two germline ends. The CDR3 DNA follows: TGTGCCAGCAGTTTCTGGTCAGGAGGGCGCATCGATTCACCCCTCCACTTT. Its protein product is CASSFWSGGRIDSPLHF.

This sequence joins TRBV4-3 and TRBJ2-1; the match to TRBD1 covers 7 bases. After removal of 1 base from V and 6 bases from J, the junction contained 6 bases not matched to a gene. Germline V gene lookup returns CDR1 LGHNA and CDR2 YSLEER. The CDR3 has 15 amino acids. Here the CDR3 DNA reads TGCGCCAGCAGCCAAGTCTTTAGGGGGCCCAATGAGCAGTTCTTC. This codes for CASSQVFRGPNEQFF.

The gene calls are TRBV4-2 and TRBJ2-7; 14 bases align to TRBD2. J lost 6 bases, V lost 4 bases, and 20 bases had no gene match. The germline gives CDR1 LGHNA, CDR2 YNFKEQ. This CDR3 spans 20 amino acids. The CDR3 DNA reads TGTGCCAGCAGCCGGAAGAGGGGGACTAGCGGGGGTTATACCCATCTCGAGCAGTACTTC. Its translation: CASSRKRGTSGGYTHLEQYF.

The rearrangement joins TRBV27 to TRBJ2-5, with 7 bases aligning to TRBD1. V was pared by 4 bases and J by 4 bases, with 12 bases of the junction left unmatched. The CDR3 has 16 amino acids. Germline V gene lookup returns CDR1 MNHEY and CDR2 SMNVEV (reference sequence). The CDR3: CASSSLGGTVGETQYF. The DNA for the CDR3 is TGTGCCAGCAGTTCCCTAGGGGGCACGGTTGGAGAGACCCAGTACTTC.